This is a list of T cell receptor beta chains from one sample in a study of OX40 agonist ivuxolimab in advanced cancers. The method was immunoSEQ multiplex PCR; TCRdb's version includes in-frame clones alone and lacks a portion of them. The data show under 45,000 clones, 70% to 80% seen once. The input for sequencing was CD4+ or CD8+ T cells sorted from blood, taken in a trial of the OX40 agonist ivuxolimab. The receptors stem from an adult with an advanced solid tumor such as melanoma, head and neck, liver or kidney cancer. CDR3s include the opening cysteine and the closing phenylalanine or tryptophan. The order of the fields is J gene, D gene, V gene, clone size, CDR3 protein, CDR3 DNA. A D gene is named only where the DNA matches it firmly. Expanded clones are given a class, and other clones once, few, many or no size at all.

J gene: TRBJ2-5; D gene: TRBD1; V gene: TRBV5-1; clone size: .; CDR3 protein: CASSLGARGQETQYF; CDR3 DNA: TGCGCCAGCAGCTTGGGGGCCAGGGGGCAAGAGACCCAGTACTTC
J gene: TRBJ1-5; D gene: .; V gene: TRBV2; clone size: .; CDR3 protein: CASSDPLVQPQHF; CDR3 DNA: TGTGCCAGCAGTGACCCCCTCGTGCAGCCCCAGCATTTT
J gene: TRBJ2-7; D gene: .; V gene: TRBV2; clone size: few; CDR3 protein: CASRIGVQSYEQYF; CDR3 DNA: TGTGCCAGCAGAATCGGGGTCCAGAGCTACGAGCAGTACTTC
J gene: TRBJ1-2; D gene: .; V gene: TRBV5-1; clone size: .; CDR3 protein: CASSLEFGGGHYGYTF; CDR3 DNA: TGCGCCAGCAGCTTAGAGTTCGGAGGAGGGCACTATGGCTACACCTTC
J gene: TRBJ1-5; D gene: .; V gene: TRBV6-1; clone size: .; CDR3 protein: CASSEGQGFNQPQHF; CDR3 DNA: TGTGCCAGCAGTGAAGGGCAGGGATTCAATCAGCCCCAGCATTTT
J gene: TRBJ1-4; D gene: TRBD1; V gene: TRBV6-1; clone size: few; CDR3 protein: CASSGSGTAEKLFF; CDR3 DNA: TGTGCCAGCAGTGGTTCCGGGACAGCGGAAAAACTGTTTTTT
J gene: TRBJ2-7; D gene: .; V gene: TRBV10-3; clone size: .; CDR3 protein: CAISESQSSYEQYF; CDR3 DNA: TGTGCCATCAGTGAGTCCCAAAGCTCCTACGAGCAGTACTTC
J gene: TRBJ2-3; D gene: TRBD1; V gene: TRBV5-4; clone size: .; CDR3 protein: CASSWTGPDTQYF; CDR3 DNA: TGTGCCAGCAGCTGGACAGGGCCAGATACGCAGTATTTT
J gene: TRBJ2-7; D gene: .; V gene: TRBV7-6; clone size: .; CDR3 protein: CASSPFEGVREQYF; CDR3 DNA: TGTGCCAGCAGCCCATTTGAGGGGGTAAGAGAGCAGTACTTC
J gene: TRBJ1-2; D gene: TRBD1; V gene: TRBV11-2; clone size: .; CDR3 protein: CASSLESGGDGYTF; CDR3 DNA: TGTGCCAGCAGCTTAGAGTCAGGGGGAGACGGCTACACCTTC
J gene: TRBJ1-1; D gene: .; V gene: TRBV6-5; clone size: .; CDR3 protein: CASSPGPNTEAFF; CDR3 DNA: TGTGCCTCTTCGCCGGGCCCGAACACTGAAGCTTTCTTT
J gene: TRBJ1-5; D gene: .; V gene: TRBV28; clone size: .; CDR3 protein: CASKDGNQPQHF; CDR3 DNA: TGTGCCAGCAAGGACGGCAATCAGCCCCAGCATTTT
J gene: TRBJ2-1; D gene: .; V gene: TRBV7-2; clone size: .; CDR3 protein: CASSLIGTYNEQFF; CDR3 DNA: TGTGCCAGCAGCTTAATCGGGACCTACAATGAGCAGTTCTTC
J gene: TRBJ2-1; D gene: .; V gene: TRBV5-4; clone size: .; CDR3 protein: CASSLASRGGDNEQFF; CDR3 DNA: TGTGCCAGCAGCTTGGCCAGTCGAGGGGGGGACAATGAGCAGTTCTTC
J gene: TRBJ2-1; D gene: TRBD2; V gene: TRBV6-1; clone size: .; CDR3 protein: CASSGPGTSGGTRLVNEQFF; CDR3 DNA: TGTGCCAGCAGTGGGCCCGGGACTAGCGGGGGGACTCGGTTGGTCAATGAGCAGTTCTTC
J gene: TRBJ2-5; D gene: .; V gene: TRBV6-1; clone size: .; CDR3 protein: CASSTGSQETQYF; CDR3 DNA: TGTGCCAGCAGTACAGGGTCCCAAGAGACCCAGTACTTC
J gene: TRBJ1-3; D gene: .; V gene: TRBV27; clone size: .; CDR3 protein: CASRGPGRSGNTIYF; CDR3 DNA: TGTGCCAGCCGGGGACCGGGACGCTCTGGAAACACCATATATTTT
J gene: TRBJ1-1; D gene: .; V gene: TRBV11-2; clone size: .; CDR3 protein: CASSRRVRTEAFF; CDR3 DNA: TGTGCCAGCAGCCGAAGGGTCCGGACTGAAGCTTTCTTT
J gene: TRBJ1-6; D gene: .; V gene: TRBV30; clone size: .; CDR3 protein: CAWSLGFNSPLHF; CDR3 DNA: TGTGCCTGGAGTCTGGGGTTTAATTCACCCCTCCACTTT
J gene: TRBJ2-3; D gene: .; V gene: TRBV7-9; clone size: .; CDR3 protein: CAGRLDVTDTQYF; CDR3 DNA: TGTGCCGGGAGGCTTGATGTCACAGATACGCAGTATTTT
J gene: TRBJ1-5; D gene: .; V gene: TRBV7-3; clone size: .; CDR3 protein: CASSFGQNQPQHF; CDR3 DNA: TGTGCCAGCAGCTTTGGGCAGAATCAGCCCCAGCATTTT
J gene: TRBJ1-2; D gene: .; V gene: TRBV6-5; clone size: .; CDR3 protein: CATTDTNYGYTF; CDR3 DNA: TGTGCCACGACAGATACTAACTATGGCTACACCTTC
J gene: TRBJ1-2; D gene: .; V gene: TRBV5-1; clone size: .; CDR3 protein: CASSVTRYGYTF; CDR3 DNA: TGCGCCAGCAGCGTCACGAGATATGGCTACACCTTC
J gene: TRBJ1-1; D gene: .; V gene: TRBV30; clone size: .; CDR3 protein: CAWSATYLKSAFF; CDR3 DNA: TGTGCCTGGAGTGCGACATACCTGAAGTCGGCTTTCTTT
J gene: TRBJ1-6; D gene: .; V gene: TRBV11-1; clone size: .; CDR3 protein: CASSFGTAQSPLHF; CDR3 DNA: TGTGCCAGCAGCTTTGGGACCGCACAGTCACCCCTCCACTTT
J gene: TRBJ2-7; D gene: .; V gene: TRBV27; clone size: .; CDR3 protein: CASRRVGGYEQYF; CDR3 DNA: TGTGCCAGCAGGCGGGTAGGGGGATACGAGCAGTACTTC
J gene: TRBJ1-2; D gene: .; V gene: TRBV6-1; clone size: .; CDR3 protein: CASSEGRGHGYTF; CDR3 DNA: TGTGCCAGCAGTGAGGGCAGGGGACATGGCTACACCTTC
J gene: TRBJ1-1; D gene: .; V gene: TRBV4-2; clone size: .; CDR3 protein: CASSKGTENTEAFF; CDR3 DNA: TGTGCCAGCAGCAAAGGGACGGAGAACACTGAAGCTTTCTTT
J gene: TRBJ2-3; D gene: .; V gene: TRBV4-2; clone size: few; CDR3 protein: CASSQLSGSTDTQYF; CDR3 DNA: TGTGCCAGCAGCCAACTCTCCGGCAGCACAGATACGCAGTATTTT
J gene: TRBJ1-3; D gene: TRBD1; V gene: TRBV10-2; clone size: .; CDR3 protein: CASTKKNRGKYGNTIYF; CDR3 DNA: TGCGCCAGCACCAAAAAGAACAGGGGCAAATACGGAAACACCATATATTTT